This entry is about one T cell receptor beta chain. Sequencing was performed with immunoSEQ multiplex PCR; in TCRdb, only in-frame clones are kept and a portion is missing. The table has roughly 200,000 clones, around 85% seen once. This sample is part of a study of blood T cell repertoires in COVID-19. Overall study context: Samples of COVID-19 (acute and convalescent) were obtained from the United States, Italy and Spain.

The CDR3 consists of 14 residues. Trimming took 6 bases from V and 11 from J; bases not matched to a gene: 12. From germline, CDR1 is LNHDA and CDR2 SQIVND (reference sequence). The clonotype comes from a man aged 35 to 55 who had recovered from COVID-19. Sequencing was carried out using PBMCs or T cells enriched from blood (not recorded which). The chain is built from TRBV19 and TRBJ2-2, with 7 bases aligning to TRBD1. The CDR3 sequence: CASSPGQELSELFF. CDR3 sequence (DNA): TGTGCCAGTAGCCCCGGACAGGAGCTTAGTGAGCTGTTTTTT. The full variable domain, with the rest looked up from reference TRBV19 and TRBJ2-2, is DGGITQSPKYLFRKEGQNVTLSCEQNLNHDAMYWYRQDPGQGLRLIYYSQIVNDFQKGDIAEGYSVSREKKESFPLTVTSAQKNPTAFYLCASSPGQELSELFFGEGSRLTVL.